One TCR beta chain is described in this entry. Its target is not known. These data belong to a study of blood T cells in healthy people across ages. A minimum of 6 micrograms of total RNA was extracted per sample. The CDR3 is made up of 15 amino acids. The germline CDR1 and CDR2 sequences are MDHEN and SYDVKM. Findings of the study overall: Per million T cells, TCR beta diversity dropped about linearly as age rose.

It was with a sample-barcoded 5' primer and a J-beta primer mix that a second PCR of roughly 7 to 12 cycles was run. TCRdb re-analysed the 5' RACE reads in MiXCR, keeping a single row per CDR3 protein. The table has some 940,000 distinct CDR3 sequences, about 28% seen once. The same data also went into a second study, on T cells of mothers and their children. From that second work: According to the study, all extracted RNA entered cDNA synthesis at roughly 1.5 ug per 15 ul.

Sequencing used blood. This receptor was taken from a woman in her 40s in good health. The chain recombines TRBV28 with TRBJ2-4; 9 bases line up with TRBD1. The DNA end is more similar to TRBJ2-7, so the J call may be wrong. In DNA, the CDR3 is TGTGCCAGCAGCCCTTTATGGACAGGGGACTACGAGCAGTACTTC. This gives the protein CASSPLWTGDYEQYF.